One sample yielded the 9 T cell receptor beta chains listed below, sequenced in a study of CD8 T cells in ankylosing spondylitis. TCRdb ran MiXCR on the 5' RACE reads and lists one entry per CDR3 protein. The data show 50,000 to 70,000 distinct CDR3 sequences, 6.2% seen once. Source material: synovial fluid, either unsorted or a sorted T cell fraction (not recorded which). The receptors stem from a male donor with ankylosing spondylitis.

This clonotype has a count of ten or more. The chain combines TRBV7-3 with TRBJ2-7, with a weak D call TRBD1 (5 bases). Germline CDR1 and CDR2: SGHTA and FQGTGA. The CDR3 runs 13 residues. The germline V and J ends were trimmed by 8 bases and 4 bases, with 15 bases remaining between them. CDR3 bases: TGTGCCAGCTCCCAGGGTCGTACATACGAGCAGTACTTC. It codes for CASSQGRTYEQYF.

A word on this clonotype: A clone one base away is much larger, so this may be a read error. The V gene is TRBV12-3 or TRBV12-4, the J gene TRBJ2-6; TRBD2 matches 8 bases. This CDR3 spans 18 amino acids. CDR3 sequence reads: CACRRTGTSRSGANVLTF. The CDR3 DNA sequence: TGTGCCTGCAGGAGAACCGGGACTAGTCGGTCTGGGGCCAACGTCCTGACTTTC.

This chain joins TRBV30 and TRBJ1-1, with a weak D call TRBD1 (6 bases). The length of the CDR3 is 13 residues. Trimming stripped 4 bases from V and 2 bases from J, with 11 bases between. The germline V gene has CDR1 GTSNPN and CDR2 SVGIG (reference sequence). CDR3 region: CAWTGHFNTEAFF. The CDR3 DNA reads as TGTGCCTGGACGGGACACTTTAACACTGAAGCTTTCTTT.

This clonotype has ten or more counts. The CDR3 sequence is CASSPRTEETQYF. Written as DNA, the CDR3 is TGTGCCAGCTCACCACGGACGGAAGAGACCCAGTACTTC. The chain links TRBV18 to TRBJ2-5; D is unresolved. CDR3 length equals 13 residues. CDR1 and CDR2 (germline): KGHSH, LQKENI. Trimming cost V 1 base and J 3 bases, with 6 bases left between them.

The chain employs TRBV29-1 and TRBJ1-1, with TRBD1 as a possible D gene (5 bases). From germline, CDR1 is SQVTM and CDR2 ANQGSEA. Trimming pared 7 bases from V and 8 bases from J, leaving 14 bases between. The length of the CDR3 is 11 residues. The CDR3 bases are TGCAGCGCCGCGGGCAGGGCCGAAGCTTTCTTT. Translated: CSAAGRAEAFF.

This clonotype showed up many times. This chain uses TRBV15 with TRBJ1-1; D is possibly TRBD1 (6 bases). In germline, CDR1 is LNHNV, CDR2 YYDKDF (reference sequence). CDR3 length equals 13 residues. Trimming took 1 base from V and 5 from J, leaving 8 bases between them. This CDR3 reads CATSRGRGTEAFF. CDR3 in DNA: TGTGCCACCAGCAGAGGCAGGGGTACTGAAGCTTTCTTT. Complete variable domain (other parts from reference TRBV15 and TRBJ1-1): DAMVIQNPRYQVTQFGKPVTLSCSQTLNHNVMYWYQQKSSQAPKLLFHYYDKDFNNEADTPDNFQSRRPNTSFCFLDIRSPGLGDTAMYLCATSRGRGTEAFFGQGTRLTVV.

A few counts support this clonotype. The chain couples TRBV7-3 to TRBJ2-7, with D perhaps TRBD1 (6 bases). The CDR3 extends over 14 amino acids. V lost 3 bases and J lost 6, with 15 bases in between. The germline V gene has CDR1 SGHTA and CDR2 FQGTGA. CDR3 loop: CASSLNRDTAEQYF. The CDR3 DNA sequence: TGTGCCAGCAGCTTGAACCGGGACACAGCCGAGCAGTACTTC.

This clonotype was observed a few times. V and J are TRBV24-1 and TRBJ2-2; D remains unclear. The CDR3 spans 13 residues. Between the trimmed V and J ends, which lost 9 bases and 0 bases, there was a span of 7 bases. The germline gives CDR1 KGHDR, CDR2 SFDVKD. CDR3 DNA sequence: TGTGCCACCCGAGATACGAACACCGGGGAGCTGTTTTTT. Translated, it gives CATRDTNTGELFF.

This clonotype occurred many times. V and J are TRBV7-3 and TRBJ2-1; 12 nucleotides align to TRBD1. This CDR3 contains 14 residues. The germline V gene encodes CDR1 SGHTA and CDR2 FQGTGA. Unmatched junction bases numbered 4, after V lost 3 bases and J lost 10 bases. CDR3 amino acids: CASSLGQGAREQFF. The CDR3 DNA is TGTGCCAGCAGCTTGGGACAGGGGGCTAGGGAGCAGTTCTTC.